Listed below are T cell receptor beta chains from one sample, sequenced in a study of blood T cell repertoires in COVID-19. The data were produced by immunoSEQ multiplex PCR, yet TCRdb's version contains in-frame clones alone and is incomplete. Of fewer than 200,000 clones listed, roughly 76% were seen once; the top ten hold less than 15%. Sequencing used peripheral blood. These receptors all stem from a woman of 80 years or more with COVID-19, enrolled during active disease. CDR3s include the opening cysteine and the closing phenylalanine or tryptophan. Fields, in order: clone size, V gene, J gene, CDR3 protein. Clone size, where shown, is once, few, many, or a class for clones that have expanded.

.	TRBV2	TRBJ1-5	CASSVSTGIQPQHF
.	TRBV4-2	TRBJ2-2	CASSLHGSRDTGELFF
once	TRBV7-9	TRBJ1-6	CASSLRTGGPNSPLHF
.	TRBV24-1	TRBJ1-2	CATSEEGGRGYTF
.	TRBV7-6	TRBJ2-2	CASSTHKIWDRNTGELFF
few	TRBV11-2	TRBJ2-7	CASSLGARSYEQYF
.	TRBV7-7	TRBJ2-1	CASSSNPYPGYNEQFF
.	TRBV2	TRBJ2-2	CASSQDRVGPGELFF
.	TRBV19	TRBJ1-1	CASSVQGAEAFF
.	TRBV29-1	TRBJ1-1	CSVYRGMNTEAFF
.	TRBV23-1	TRBJ2-7	CARTASPYEQYF
.	TRBV12-3/TRBV12-4	TRBJ1-1	CASKHFLDTEAFF
.	TRBV9	TRBJ1-6	CASSVAPDSYNSPLHF
.	TRBV7-9	TRBJ2-1	CASNLEGLSYNEQFF
few	TRBV5-1	TRBJ1-6	CASSLDNRNSPLHF
.	TRBV6-5	TRBJ1-5	CASRPLSGGNQPQHF
.	TRBV7-9	TRBJ1-2	CASSLGTTHYGYTF
.	TRBV27	TRBJ2-3	CASSFGTSGLDTQYF
.	TRBV5-1	TRBJ1-1	CASARDRVDTEAFF
.	TRBV4-2	TRBJ1-2	CASSLDSNYGYTF
.	TRBV18	TRBJ1-5	CASSLRGRGASNQPQHF
.	TRBV6-1	TRBJ2-1	CASSEFGNEQFF
once	TRBV14	TRBJ2-2	CASSRMVANTGELFF
.	TRBV19	TRBJ1-4	CASSLQGATNEKLFF
.	TRBV6-4	TRBJ2-3	CASSRTGADTQYF
.	TRBV19	TRBJ1-1	CASSISHSNTEAFF
few	TRBV4-2	TRBJ1-2	CASSSRGQGSYGYTF
.	TRBV3-1/TRBV3-2	TRBJ2-2	CASEGQGAGELFF
.	TRBV6-2/TRBV6-3	TRBJ1-2	CASSNKQVSGYTF
.	TRBV10-3	TRBJ2-1	CAISESSGRAYPLLSDEQFF
few	TRBV11-2	TRBJ2-5	CASSLLAGGPQETQYF
once	TRBV7-6	TRBJ1-1	CASSLAWGEESGNTEAFF
.	TRBV19	TRBJ2-7	CASSSYDTREQYF
once	TRBV4-2	TRBJ2-7	CASSQGGTGFYEQYF
few	TRBV3-1/TRBV3-2	TRBJ2-2	CASSQEAGSNTGELFF
.	TRBV30	TRBJ1-6	CAWSPGDSPLHF